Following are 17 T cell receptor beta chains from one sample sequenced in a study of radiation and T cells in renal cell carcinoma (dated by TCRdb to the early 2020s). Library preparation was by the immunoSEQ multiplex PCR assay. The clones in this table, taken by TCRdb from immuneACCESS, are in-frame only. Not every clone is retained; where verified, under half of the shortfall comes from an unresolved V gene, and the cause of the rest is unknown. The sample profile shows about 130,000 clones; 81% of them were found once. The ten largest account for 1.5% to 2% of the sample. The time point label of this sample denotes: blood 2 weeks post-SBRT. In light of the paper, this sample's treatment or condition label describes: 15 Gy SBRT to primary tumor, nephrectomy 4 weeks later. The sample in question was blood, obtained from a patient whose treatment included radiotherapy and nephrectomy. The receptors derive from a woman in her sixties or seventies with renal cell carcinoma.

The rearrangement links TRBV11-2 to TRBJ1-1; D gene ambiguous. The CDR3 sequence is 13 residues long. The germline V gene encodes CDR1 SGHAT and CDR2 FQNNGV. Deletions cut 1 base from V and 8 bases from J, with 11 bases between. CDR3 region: CASSLGIGREAFF. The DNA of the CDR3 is TGTGCCAGCAGCTTAGGAATCGGGCGAGAAGCTTTCTTT.

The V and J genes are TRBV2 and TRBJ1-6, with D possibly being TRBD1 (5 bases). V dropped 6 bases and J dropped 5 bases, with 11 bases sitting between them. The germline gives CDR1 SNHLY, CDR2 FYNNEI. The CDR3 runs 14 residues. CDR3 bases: TGTGCCAGCAGCTCGACAGTAAATAATTCACCCCTCCACTTT. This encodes CASSSTVNNSPLHF.

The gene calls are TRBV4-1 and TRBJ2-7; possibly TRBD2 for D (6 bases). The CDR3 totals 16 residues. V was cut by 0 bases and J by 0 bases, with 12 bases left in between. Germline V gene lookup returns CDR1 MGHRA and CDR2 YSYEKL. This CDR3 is CASSQDEAGSSYEQYF. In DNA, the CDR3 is TGCGCCAGCAGCCAAGATGAGGCGGGGAGCTCCTACGAGCAGTACTTC.

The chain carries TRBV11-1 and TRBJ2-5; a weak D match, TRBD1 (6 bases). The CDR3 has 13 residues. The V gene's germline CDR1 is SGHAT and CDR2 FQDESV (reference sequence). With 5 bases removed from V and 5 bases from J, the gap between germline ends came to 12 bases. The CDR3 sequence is CASSPDSVETQYF. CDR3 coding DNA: TGTGCCAGCAGCCCGGACAGCGTTGAGACCCAGTACTTC.

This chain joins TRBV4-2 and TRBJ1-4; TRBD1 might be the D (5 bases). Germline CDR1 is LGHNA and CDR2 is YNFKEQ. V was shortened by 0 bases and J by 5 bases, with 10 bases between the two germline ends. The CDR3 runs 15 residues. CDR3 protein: CASSQDGTVNEKLFF. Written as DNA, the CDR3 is TGTGCCAGCAGCCAAGATGGGACGGTGAATGAAAAACTGTTTTTT.

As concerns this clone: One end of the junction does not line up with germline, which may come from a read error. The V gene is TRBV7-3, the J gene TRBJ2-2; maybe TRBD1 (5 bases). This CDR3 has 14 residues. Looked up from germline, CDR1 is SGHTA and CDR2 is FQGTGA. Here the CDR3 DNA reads TGTGCTAGCAGCTTCAGCAGGGACACCGGGGAGCTGTTTTTT. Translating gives CASSFSRDTGELFF.

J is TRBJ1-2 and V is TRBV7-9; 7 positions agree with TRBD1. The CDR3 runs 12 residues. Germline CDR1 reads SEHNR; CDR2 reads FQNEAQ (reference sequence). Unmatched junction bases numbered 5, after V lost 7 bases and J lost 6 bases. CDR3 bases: TGTGCCAGCAACAGAGACAGGGATGGCTACACCTTC. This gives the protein CASNRDRDGYTF.

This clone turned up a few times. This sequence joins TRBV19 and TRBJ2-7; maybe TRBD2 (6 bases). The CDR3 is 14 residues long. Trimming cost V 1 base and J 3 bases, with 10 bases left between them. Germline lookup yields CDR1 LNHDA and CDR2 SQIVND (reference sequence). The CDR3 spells CASSIGGTLYEQYF. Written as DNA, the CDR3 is TGTGCCAGTAGTATAGGCGGGACTCTCTACGAGCAGTACTTC.

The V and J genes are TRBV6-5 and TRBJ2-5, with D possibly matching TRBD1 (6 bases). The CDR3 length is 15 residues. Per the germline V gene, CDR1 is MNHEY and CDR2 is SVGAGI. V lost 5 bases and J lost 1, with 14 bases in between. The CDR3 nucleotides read TGTGCCAGCAGTCCAGGGGTCGGTAGCCAAGAGACCCAGTACTTC. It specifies CASSPGVGSQETQYF.

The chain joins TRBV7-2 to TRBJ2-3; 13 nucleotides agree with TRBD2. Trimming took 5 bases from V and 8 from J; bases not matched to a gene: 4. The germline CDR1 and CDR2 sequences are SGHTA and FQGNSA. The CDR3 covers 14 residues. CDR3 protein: CASSQTSGGGTQYF. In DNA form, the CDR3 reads TGTGCCAGCAGCCAAACTAGCGGGGGGGGTACGCAGTATTTT.

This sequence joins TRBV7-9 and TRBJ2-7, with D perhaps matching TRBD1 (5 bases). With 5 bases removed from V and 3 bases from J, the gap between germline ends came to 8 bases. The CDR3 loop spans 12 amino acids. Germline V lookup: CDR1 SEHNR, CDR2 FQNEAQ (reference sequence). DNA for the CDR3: TGTGCCAGCAGCGCGACAGTCTACGAGCAGTACTTC. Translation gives CASSATVYEQYF. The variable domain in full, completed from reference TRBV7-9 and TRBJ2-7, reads DTGVSQNPRHKITKRGQNVTFRCDPISEHNRLYWYRQTLGQGPEFLTYFQNEAQLEKSRLLSDRFSAERPKGSFSTLEIQRTEQGDSAMYLCASSATVYEQYFGPGTRLTVT.

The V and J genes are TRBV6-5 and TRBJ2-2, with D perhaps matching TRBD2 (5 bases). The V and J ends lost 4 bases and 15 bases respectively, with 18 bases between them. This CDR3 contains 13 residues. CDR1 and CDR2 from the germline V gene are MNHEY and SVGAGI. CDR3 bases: TGTGCCAGCAGTTCCGGGTCCCCGGGGAGTTTGTTTTTT. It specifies CASSSGSPGSLFF.

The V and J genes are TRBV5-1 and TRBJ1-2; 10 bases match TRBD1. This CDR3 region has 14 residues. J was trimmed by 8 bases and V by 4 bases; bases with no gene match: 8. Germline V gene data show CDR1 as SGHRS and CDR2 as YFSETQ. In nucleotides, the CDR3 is TGCGCCAGCAGCCCTACGGGACAGGGGCCCGGCTACACCTTC. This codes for CASSPTGQGPGYTF.

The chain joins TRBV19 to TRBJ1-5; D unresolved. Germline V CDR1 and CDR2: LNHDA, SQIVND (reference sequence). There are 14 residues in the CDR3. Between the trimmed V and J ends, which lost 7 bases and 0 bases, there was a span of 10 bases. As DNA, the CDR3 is TGTGCCAGTAAATCGCTTAATAGCAATCAGCCCCAGCATTTT. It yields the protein CASKSLNSNQPQHF.

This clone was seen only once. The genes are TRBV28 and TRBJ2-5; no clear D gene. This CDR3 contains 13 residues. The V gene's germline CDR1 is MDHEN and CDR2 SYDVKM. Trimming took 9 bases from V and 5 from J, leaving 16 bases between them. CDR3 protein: CASCGPRRETQYF. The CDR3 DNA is TGTGCCAGTTGCGGCCCCCGCAGGGAGACCCAGTACTTC.

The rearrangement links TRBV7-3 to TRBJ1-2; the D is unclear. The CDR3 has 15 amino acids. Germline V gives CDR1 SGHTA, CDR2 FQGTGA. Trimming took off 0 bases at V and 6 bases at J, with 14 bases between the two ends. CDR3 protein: CASSLTPGSSDGYTF. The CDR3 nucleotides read TGTGCCAGCAGCTTAACCCCAGGTTCCAGCGATGGCTACACCTTC.

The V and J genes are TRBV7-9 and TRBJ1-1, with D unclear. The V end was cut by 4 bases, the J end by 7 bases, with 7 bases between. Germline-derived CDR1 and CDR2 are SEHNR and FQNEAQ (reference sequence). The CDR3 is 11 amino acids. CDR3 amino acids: CASSWVGEAFF. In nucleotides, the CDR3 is TGTGCCAGCAGCTGGGTTGGTGAAGCTTTCTTT.